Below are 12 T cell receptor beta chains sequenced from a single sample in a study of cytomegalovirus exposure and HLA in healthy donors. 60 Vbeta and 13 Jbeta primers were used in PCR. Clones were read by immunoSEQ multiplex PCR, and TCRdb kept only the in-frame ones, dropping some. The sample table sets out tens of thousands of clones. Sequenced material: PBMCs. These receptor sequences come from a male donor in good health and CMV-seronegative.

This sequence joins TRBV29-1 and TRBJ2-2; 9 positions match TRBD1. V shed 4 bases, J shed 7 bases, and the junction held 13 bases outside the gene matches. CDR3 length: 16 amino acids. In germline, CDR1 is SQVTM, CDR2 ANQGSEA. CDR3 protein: CSVGRGDRVSVGELFF. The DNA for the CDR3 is TGCAGCGTTGGAAGAGGGGACAGGGTATCGGTCGGGGAGCTGTTTTTT.

CDR3 sequence (DNA): TGCGCCAGCAGCCTCACCCCCCAGGGGTGGGAGACCCAGTACTTC. It is translated as CASSLTPQGWETQYF. This sequence joins TRBV4-3 and TRBJ2-5, with D possibly being TRBD1 (6 bases). Germline values: CDR1 LGHNA, CDR2 YSLEER. CDR3 size: 15 residues. The V and J ends lost 4 bases and 5 bases respectively, with 17 bases between them.

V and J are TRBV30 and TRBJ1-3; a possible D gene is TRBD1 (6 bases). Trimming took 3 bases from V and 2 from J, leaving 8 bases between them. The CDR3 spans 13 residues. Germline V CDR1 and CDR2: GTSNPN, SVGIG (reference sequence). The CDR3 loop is CAWSRGPGNTIYF. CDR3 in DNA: TGTGCCTGGAGCAGGGGACCTGGAAACACCATATATTTT.

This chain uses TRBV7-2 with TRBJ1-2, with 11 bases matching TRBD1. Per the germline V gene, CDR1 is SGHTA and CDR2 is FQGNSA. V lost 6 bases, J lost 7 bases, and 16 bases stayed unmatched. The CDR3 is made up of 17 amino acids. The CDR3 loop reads CASSPEGTGGSPGGYTF. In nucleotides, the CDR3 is TGTGCCAGCAGTCCGGAGGGGACAGGGGGGTCTCCGGGTGGCTACACCTTC.

CDR3 nucleotides: TGTGCCAGCAGCTTTGGCGGGAGGGGGAATACAGATACGCAGTATTTT. This sequence encodes CASSFGGRGNTDTQYF. The genes are TRBV7-2 and TRBJ2-3; the match to TRBD2 covers 9 bases. The CDR3 length is 16 residues. V lost 3 bases and J lost 3; bases outside the gene matches: 7. From germline, CDR1 is SGHTA and CDR2 FQGNSA. Full variable domain (remainder filled in from reference TRBV7-2 and TRBJ2-3): GAGVSQSPSNKVTEKGKDVELRCDPISGHTALYWYRQSLGQGLEFLIYFQGNSAPDKSGLPSDRFSAERTGGSVSTLTIQRTQQEDSAVYLCASSFGGRGNTDTQYFGPGTRLTVL.

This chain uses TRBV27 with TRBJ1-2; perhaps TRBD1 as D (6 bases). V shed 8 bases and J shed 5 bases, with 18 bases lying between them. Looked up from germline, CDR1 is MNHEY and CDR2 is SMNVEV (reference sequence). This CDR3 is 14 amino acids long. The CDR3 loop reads CASGSGALRYGYTF. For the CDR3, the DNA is TGTGCCAGCGGGTCAGGGGCTCTTAGGTATGGCTACACCTTC.

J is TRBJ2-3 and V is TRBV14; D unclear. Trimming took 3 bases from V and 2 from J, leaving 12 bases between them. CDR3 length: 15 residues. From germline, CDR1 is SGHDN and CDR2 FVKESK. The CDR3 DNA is TGTGCCAGCAGCCATCAGGCCGGTAACACAGATACGCAGTATTTT. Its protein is CASSHQAGNTDTQYF.

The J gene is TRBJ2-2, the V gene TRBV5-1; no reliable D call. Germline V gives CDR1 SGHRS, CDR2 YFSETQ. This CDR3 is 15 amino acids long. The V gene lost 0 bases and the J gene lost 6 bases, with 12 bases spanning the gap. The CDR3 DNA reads TGCGCCAGCAGCTTGGACTATACTACCGCCGGGGAGCTGTTTTTT. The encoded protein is CASSLDYTTAGELFF.

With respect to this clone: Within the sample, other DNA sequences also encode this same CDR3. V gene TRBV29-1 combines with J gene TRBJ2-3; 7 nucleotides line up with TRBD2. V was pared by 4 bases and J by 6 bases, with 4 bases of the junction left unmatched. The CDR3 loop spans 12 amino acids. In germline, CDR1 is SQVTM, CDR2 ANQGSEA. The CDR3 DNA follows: TGCAGCGTTGCGGGGGGTGGGGATACGCAGTATTTT. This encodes CSVAGGGDTQYF.

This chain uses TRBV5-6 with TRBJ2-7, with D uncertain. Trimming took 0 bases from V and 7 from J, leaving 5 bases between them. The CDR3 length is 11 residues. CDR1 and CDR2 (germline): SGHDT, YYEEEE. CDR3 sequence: CASSLAGEQYF. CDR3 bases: TGTGCCAGCAGCTTGGCCGGGGAGCAGTACTTC.

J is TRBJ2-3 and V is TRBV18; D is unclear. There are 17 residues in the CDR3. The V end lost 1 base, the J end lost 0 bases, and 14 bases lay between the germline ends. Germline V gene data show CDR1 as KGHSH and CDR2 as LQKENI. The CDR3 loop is CASSPLLRPQSTDTQYF. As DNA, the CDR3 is TGTGCCAGCTCACCACTCCTGCGCCCTCAAAGCACAGATACGCAGTATTTT. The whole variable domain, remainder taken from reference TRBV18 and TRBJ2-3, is NAGVMQNPRHLVRRRGQEARLRCSPMKGHSHVYWYRQLPEEGLKFMVYLQKENIIDESGMPKERFSAEFPKEGPSILRIQQVVRGDSAAYFCASSPLLRPQSTDTQYFGPGTRLTVL.

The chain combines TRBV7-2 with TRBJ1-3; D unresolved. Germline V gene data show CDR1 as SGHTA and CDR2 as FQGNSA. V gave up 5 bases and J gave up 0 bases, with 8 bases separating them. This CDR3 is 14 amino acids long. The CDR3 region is CASSNLNSGNTIYF. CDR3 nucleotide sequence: TGTGCCAGCAGCAACTTAAACTCTGGAAACACCATATATTTT.